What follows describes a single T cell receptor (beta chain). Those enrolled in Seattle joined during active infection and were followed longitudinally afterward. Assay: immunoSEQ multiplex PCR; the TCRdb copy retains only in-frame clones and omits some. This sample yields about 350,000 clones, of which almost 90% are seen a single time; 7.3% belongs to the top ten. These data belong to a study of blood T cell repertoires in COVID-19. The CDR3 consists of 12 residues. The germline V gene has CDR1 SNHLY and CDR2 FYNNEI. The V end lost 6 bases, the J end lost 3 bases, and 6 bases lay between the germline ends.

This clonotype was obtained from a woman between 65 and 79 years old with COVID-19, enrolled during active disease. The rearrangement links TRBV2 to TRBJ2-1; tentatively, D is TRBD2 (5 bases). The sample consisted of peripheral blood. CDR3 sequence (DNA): TGTGCCAGCAGCGCGGGCTACAATGAGCAGTTCTTC. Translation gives CASSAGYNEQFF.